A selection of T cell receptor beta chains follows, all from one sample in a study of T-cell memory formation after mild COVID-19. TCRdb reprocessed the 5' RACE reads via MiXCR and lists one record per CDR3 protein. The data contain around 90,000 distinct CDR3 sequences, about 13% of them singletons. Sequenced sample: PBMCs or a T cell subset sorted from them (not recorded which). All receptors derive from an adult woman who had mild COVID-19 (a few samples of this study predate the infection). Cell type and time point are not known. Each CDR3 is given with its conserved first and last residue. Fields, in order: V gene, J gene, CDR3 protein.

V: TRBV11-2
J: TRBJ2-7
CDR3: CATSASGAYEQYF

V: TRBV27
J: TRBJ2-2
CDR3: CASIGGARLNTGELFF

V: TRBV29-1
J: TRBJ2-7
CDR3: CSVELLAGGSYEQYF

V: TRBV7-9
J: TRBJ1-6
CDR3: CASSLAPGTVNSPLHF

V: TRBV11-2
J: TRBJ1-4
CDR3: CASSPSQAQGNEKLFF

V: TRBV11-2
J: TRBJ1-2
CDR3: CASSPSQGYGYTF

V: TRBV7-2
J: TRBJ2-7
CDR3: CASSWSGGGDEQYF

V: TRBV4-3
J: TRBJ2-3
CDR3: CASSQDTVLGGRASGTDTQYF

V: TRBV7-9
J: TRBJ2-7
CDR3: CASSFGTGENDEQYF

V: TRBV27
J: TRBJ2-3
CDR3: CASSLGLGGYADTQYF

V: TRBV6-5
J: TRBJ2-7
CDR3: CASSYSDGFSYEQYF

V: TRBV4-1
J: TRBJ1-3
CDR3: CASSLWDASGNTIYF

V: TRBV20-1
J: TRBJ2-7
CDR3: CSAFPRDSSYEQYF